This T cell receptor (beta chain) is drawn from a study of blood T cell repertoires in COVID-19. Study details: Collection of acute and convalescent COVID-19 samples took place in the United States, Italy and Spain. The analysed material was cDNA or gDNA that came from T cells, B-cell-depleted T cells, or PBMCs.

Original analysis: Using reference gene primer amplification, nucleated cell counts were estimated. Some clones are missing from TCRdb's copy, which holds only in-frame ones; the method was immunoSEQ multiplex PCR. The V and J calls and clone size were taken over from that table, and D and trimming were inferred from the DNA. This table holds 400,000 or so clones, approximately 86% found once. CDR1 and CDR2 (germline): SGDLS, YYNGEE. The ends lost 3 bases at V and 3 bases at J; junction bases unmatched: 0. This CDR3 has 13 amino acids. This TCR was recovered from a human donor in a cohort sampled during active COVID-19. This sequence joins TRBV9 and TRBJ1-1; 9 bases align to TRBD1. Specimen: peripheral blood. CDR3 region: CASSDRGHTEAFF. The DNA of the CDR3 is TGTGCCAGCAGCGACAGGGGGCACACTGAAGCTTTCTTT.